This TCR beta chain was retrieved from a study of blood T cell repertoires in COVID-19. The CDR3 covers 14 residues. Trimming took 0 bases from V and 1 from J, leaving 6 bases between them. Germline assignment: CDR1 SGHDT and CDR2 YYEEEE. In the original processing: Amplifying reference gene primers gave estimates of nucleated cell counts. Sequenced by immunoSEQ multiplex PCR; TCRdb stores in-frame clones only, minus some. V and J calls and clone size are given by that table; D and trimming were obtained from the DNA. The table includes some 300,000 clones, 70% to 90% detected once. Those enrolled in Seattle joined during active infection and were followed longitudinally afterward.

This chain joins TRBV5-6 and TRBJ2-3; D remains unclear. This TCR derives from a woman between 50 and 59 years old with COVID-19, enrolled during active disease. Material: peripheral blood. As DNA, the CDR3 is TGTGCCAGCAGCTTGGGAGGAGGCACAGATACGCAGTATTTT. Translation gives CASSLGGGTDTQYF.